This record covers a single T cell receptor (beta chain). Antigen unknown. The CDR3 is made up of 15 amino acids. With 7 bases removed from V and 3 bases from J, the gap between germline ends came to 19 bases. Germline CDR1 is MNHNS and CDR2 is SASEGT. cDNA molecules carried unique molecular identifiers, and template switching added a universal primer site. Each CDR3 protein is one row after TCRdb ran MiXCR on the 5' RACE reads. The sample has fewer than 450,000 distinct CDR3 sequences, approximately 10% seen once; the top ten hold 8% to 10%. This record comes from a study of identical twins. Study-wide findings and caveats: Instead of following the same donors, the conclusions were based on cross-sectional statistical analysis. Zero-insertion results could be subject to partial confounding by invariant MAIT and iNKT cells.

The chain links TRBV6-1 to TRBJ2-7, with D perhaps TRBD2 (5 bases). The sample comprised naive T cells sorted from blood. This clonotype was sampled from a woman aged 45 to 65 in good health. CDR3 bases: TGTGCCAGCATCCGTCGTGGAGGACTCTTCTACGAGCAGTACTTC. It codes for CASIRRGGLFYEQYF.